This T cell receptor beta chain was retrieved from a study of OX40 agonist ivuxolimab in advanced cancers. TCRdb's table, derived via immunoSEQ multiplex PCR, lists solely in-frame clones and lacks some. The sample has under 50,000 clones, over 70% seen once. People who had autoimmune disease history or systemic immunosuppression were excluded. Overall study findings and caveats: Among T cells, CD8+ cells averaged more expanded clones than CD4+ cells.

With regard to this clone: Antigen: not known.

The TCR sequence derives from an adult with an advanced solid tumor such as melanoma, head and neck, liver or kidney cancer. This sample comprised CD4+ or CD8+ T cells sorted from blood, obtained in a trial of the OX40 agonist ivuxolimab.

Here the CDR3 reads CASSLFPDTPYEQYF. As DNA, the CDR3 is TGCGCCAGCAGCTTGTTCCCCGATACACCCTACGAGCAGTACTTC. The chain couples TRBV5-1 to TRBJ2-5, with D unresolved. The last part of the DNA fits TRBJ2-7 better; the J call may be wrong. The CDR3 is 15 residues long. The germline V gene encodes CDR1 SGHRS and CDR2 YFSETQ.